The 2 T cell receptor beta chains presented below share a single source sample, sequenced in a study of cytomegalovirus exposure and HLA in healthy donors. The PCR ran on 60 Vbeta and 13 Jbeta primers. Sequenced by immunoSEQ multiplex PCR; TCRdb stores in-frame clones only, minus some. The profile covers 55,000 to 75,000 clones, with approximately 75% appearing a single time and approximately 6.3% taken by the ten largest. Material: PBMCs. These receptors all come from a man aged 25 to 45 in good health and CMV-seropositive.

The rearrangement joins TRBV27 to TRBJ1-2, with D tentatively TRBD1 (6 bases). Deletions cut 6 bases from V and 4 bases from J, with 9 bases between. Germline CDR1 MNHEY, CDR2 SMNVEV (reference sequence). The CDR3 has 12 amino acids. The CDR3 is CASRGAGYGYTF. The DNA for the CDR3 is TGTGCCAGCAGGGGGGCCGGCTATGGCTACACCTTC.

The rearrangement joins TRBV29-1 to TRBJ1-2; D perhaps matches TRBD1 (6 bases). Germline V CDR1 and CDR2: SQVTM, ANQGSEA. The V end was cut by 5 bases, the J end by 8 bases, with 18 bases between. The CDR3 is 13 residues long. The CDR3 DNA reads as TGCAGCGTTCGATTGGGGCAGGGGATAGGCTACACCTTC. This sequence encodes CSVRLGQGIGYTF.